Following are 5 T cell receptor beta chains from one sample sequenced in a study of cytomegalovirus exposure and HLA in healthy donors. The PCR had 60 Vbeta and 13 Jbeta primers. Sequenced by immunoSEQ multiplex PCR; TCRdb stores in-frame clones only, minus some. The table has about 120,000 clones, 74% seen once. Sequencing input: PBMCs. The receptors stem from a human donor in good health.

The rearrangement links TRBV2 to TRBJ1-5; D uncertain. Germline CDR1 is SNHLY and CDR2 is FYNNEI. V lost 5 bases and J 4 bases, leaving 9 bases between the germline ends. This CDR3 has 13 amino acids. CDR3 protein: CASSWTWNQPQHF. The CDR3 bases are TGTGCCAGCAGTTGGACTTGGAATCAGCCCCAGCATTTT.

The chain has TRBV5-1 and TRBJ1-1; tentative D call: TRBD1 (5 bases). The CDR3 loop spans 13 amino acids. The germline V gene has CDR1 SGHRS and CDR2 YFSETQ. V was pared by 3 bases and J by 1 base, with 7 bases between. CDR3 sequence reads: CASSSQGNTEAFF. The CDR3 DNA reads as TGCGCCAGCAGCTCCCAGGGGAACACTGAAGCTTTCTTT.

The genes are TRBV6-1 and TRBJ1-5, with TRBD1 as a possible D gene (6 bases). The CDR3 is 18 residues long. V was pared by 1 base and J by 3 bases, with 19 bases between. Germline CDR1 MNHNS, CDR2 SASEGT. This CDR3 reads CASSEVGASRSLNQPQHF. The CDR3, as DNA: TGTGCCAGCAGTGAAGTGGGGGCAAGCAGGAGCCTCAATCAGCCCCAGCATTTT.

The chain carries TRBV19 and TRBJ2-6; D unclear. The CDR3 is 14 residues long. V lost 3 bases and J 2 bases, leaving 5 bases between the germline ends. Germline CDR1 reads LNHDA; CDR2 reads SQIVND (reference sequence). CDR3 DNA sequence: TGTGCCAGTAGTATCTCGGCTGGGGCCAACGTCCTGACTTTC. It translates to CASSISAGANVLTF.

The CDR3 coding sequence is TGTGCCAGCAGCTGGTTGAGGGGGCGGACAGCCTACGAGCAGTACTTC. Protein product: CASSWLRGRTAYEQYF. The chain links TRBV11-2 to TRBJ2-7, with TRBD1 matching 7 bases. Losses at the gene ends were 4 bases for V and 2 bases for J; bases not matched to a gene: 11. This CDR3 comprises 16 residues. Per the germline V gene, CDR1 is SGHAT and CDR2 is FQNNGV.